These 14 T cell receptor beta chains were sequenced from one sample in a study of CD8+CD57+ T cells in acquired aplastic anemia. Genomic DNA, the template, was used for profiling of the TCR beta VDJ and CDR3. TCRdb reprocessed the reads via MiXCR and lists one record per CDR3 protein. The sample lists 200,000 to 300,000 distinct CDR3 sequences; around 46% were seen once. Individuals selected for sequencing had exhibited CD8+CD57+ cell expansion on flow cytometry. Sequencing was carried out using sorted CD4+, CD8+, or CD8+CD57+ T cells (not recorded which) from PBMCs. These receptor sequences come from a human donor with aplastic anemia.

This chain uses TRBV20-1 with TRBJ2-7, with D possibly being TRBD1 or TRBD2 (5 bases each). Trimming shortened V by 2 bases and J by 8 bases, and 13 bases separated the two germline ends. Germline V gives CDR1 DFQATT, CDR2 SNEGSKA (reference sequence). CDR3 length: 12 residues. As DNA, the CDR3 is TGCAGTGCTAGAAACCCTTCGGGACAGCAGTACGTC. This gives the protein CSARNPSGQQYV.

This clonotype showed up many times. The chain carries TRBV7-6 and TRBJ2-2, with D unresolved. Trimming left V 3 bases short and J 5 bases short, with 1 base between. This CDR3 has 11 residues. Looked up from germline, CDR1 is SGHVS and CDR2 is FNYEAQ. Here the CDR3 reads CASSFTGELFF. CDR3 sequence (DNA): TGTGCCAGCAGCTTTACCGGGGAGCTGTTTTTT.

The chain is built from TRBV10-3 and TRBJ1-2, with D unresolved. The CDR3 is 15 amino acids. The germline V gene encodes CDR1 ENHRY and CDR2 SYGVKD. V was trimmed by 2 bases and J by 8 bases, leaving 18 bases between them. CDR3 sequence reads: CAISEDGSRRRGYTF. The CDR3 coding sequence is TGTGCCATCAGTGAGGATGGGTCGCGACGAAGAGGCTACACCTTC.

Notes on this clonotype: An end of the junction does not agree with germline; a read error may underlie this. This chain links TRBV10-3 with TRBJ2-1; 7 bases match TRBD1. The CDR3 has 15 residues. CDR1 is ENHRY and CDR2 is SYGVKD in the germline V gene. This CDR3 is CAISESHTGANERSF. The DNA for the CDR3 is TGTGCCATCAGTGAGTCACACACAGGGGCGAATGAGCGGTCCTTC.

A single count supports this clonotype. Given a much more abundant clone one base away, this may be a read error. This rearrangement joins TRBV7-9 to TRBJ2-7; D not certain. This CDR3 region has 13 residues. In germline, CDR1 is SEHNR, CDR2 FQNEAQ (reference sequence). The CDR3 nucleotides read TGCGCCAGCAGCCAAGCCTTGGATCGCGAGCAGTACTTC. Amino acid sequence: CASSQALDREQYF.

CDR3 protein: CASSQGDASGSPLHF. CDR3 nucleotide sequence: TGTGCCAGCAGCCAAGGTGACGCCTCGGGTTCACCCCTCCACTTT. The rearrangement links TRBV7-2 to TRBJ1-6, with no clear D. Per the germline V gene, CDR1 is SGHTA and CDR2 is FQGNSA. Trimming shortened V by 5 bases and J by 9 bases, and 17 bases separated the two germline ends. The CDR3 runs 15 residues.

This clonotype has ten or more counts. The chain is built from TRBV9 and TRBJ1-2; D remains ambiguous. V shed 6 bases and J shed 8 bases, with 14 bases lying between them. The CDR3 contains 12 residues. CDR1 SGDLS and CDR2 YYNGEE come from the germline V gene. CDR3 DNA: TGTGCCAGCACCCGGGAGGGAGCCGGCTACACCTTC. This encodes CASTREGAGYTF.

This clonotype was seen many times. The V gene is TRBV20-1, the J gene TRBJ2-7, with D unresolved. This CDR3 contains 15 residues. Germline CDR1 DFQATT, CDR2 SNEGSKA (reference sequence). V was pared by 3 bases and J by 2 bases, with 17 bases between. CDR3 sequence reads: CSASDLVAPTYEQYF. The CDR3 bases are TGCAGTGCTAGTGACCTTGTTGCTCCGACCTACGAGCAGTACTTC.

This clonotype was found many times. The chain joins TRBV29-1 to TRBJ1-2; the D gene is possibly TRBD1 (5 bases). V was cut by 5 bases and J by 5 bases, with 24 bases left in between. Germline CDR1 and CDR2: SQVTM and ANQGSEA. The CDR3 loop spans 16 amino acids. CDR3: CSVLGSRVIAGYGYTF. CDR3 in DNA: TGCAGCGTTCTTGGGTCCAGGGTAATAGCCGGATATGGCTACACCTTC.

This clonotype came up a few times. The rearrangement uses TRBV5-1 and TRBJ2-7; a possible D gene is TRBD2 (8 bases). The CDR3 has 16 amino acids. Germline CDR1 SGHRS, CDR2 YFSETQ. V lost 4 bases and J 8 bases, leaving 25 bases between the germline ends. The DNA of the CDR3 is TGCGCCAGCAGCCGGGAGGGGGCAGGGAGCCCCATACAGCAGTACTTC. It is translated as CASSREGAGSPIQQYF. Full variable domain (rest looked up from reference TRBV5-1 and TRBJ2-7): KAGVTQTPRYLIKTRGQQVTLSCSPISGHRSVSWYQQTPGQGLQFLFEYFSETQRNKGNFPGRFSGRQFSNSRSEMNVSTLELGDSALYLCASSREGAGSPIQQYFGPGTRLTVT.

CDR3 region: CSATRRVTGANVLTF. The CDR3, as DNA: TGCAGTGCTACACGCAGGGTTACTGGGGCCAACGTCCTGACTTTC. The J gene is TRBJ2-6, the V gene TRBV20-1; maybe TRBD1 (5 bases). Germline V CDR1 and CDR2: DFQATT, SNEGSKA (reference sequence). V was trimmed by 4 bases and J by 2 bases, leaving 12 bases between them. This CDR3 has 15 amino acids.

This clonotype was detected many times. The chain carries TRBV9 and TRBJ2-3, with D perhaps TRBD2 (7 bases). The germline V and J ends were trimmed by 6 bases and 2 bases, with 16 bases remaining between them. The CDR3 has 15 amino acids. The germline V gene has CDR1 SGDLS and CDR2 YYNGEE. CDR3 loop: CASTSGGGATDTQYF. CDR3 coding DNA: TGTGCCAGCACCAGTGGGGGGGGGGCCACAGATACGCAGTATTTT.

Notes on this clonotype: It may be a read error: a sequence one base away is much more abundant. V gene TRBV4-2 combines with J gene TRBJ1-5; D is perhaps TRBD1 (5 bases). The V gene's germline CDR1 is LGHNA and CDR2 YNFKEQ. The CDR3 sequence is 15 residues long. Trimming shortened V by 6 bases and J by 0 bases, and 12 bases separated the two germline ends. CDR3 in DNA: TGTGCCAGCAGTAGACAGTGGTATAGCAATCAGCCCCAGCATTTT. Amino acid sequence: CASSRQWYSNQPQHF.

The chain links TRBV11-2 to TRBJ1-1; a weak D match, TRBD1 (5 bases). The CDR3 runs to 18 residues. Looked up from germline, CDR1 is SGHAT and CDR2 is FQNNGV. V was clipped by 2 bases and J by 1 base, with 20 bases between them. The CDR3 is CASSLRLSGNLENTEAFF. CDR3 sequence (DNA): TGTGCCAGCAGCTTACGATTATCAGGGAATTTGGAGAACACTGAAGCTTTCTTT.